These 18 T cell receptor beta chains share one sample of origin, sequenced in a study of T cell responses to AZD1222 COVID-19 vaccine. TCRdb's table, derived via immunoSEQ multiplex PCR, lists solely in-frame clones and lacks some. The repertoire holds around 130,000 clones, with 85% to 90% as singletons. Sequenced material: peripheral blood, taken on day 0 of AZD1222 vaccination. These receptors originate from an adult in good health.

Comments on this clone: Other nucleotide sequences in the sample specify the same CDR3. This rearrangement joins TRBV9 to TRBJ1-2; 7 nucleotides line up with TRBD1. Per germline, CDR1 SGDLS and CDR2 YYNGEE. V lost 0 bases to trimming and J lost 8 bases; unmatched junction nucleotides: 1. The CDR3 sequence is 12 residues long. The CDR3 loop is CASSVVGGGYTF. The CDR3 region has the DNA TGTGCCAGCAGCGTAGTAGGGGGCGGCTACACCTTC.

J is TRBJ2-7 and V is TRBV30, with D perhaps TRBD2 (5 bases). Germline assignment: CDR1 GTSNPN and CDR2 SVGIG (reference sequence). Trimming left V 2 bases short and J 3 bases short, with 11 bases between. The CDR3 has 13 residues. DNA of the CDR3: TGTGCCTGGAGTCGCTGGACTCTCTACGAGCAGTACTTC. Its protein product is CAWSRWTLYEQYF.

This chain uses TRBV19 with TRBJ1-4; the D is unclear. Germline assignment: CDR1 LNHDA and CDR2 SQIVND (reference sequence). This CDR3 region has 13 residues. The V and J ends lost 7 bases and 7 bases respectively, with 13 bases between them. CDR3 region: CASNKGGIEKLFF. The CDR3 region has the DNA TGTGCCAGTAATAAGGGAGGAATTGAAAAACTGTTTTTT.

The chain combines TRBV7-3 with TRBJ2-1; 7 positions agree with TRBD2. CDR1 is SGHTA and CDR2 is FQGTGA in the germline V gene. CDR3 length: 15 residues. Losses at the gene ends were 6 bases for V and 4 bases for J; bases not matched to a gene: 9. The CDR3 DNA reads as TGTGCCAGCAGTTACGACAGCGGGGTATACAATGAGCAGTTCTTC. It codes for CASSYDSGVYNEQFF.

V and J are TRBV11-2 and TRBJ2-2, with D possibly called TRBD1 or TRBD2 (6 bases each). Germline-derived CDR1 and CDR2 are SGHAT and FQNNGV. The CDR3 runs 14 residues. Trimming removed 8 bases from V and 5 bases from J, with 15 bases in between. The CDR3 loop reads CASARGLETGELFF. The CDR3 DNA reads TGTGCCAGCGCCCGGGGGCTTGAGACCGGGGAGCTGTTTTTT.

This chain joins TRBV7-9 and TRBJ1-1, with 7 bases identical to TRBD1. Germline-derived CDR1 and CDR2 are SEHNR and FQNEAQ (reference sequence). V lost 5 bases to trimming and J lost 1 base; unmatched junction nucleotides: 4. CDR3 length equals 14 residues. The CDR3 DNA follows: TGTGCCAGCAGCCGACAGGGTCCGAACACTGAAGCTTTCTTT. It yields the protein CASSRQGPNTEAFF.

The genes are TRBV19 and TRBJ2-6; tentative D call: TRBD2 (5 bases). The CDR3 runs to 15 residues. V was pared by 7 bases and J by 2 bases, with 12 bases between. CDR1 and CDR2 from the germline V gene are LNHDA and SQIVND (reference sequence). In nucleotides, the CDR3 is TGTGCCAGTAAAGGGCAGACTACTGGGGCCAACGTCCTGACTTTC. Translation: CASKGQTTGANVLTF.

The genes are TRBV7-9 and TRBJ1-1; D remains unclear. V lost 2 bases and J lost 0, with 10 bases in between. CDR3 length: 15 residues. The germline V gene encodes CDR1 SEHNR and CDR2 FQNEAQ (reference sequence). CDR3 amino acids: CASSLPDRLNTEAFF. The CDR3 DNA follows: TGTGCCAGCAGCTTACCCGACCGACTGAACACTGAAGCTTTCTTT.

The V and J genes are TRBV18 and TRBJ1-1, with D unresolved. CDR1 is KGHSH and CDR2 is LQKENI in the germline V gene. V lost 3 bases and J lost 1, with 12 bases in between. The CDR3 is 15 residues long. Here the CDR3 reads CASSPREPTNTEAFF. CDR3 in DNA: TGTGCCAGCTCACCCCGAGAACCAACGAACACTGAAGCTTTCTTT.

This sequence joins TRBV7-9 and TRBJ2-5; 9 bases line up with TRBD1. Germline values: CDR1 SEHNR, CDR2 FQNEAQ (reference sequence). With 6 bases clipped from V and 5 bases from J, the junction kept 4 bases outside the gene matches. The CDR3 covers 13 residues. The DNA of the CDR3 is TGTGCCAGCAGAGGGACAGGGAGGGAGACCCAGTACTTC. It translates to CASRGTGRETQYF.

The rearrangement joins TRBV7-9 to TRBJ1-3, with TRBD1 identical over 9 bases. Germline CDR1 and CDR2: SEHNR and FQNEAQ (reference sequence). Unmatched junction bases numbered 3, after V lost 5 bases and J lost 4 bases. The CDR3 consists of 14 residues. Here the CDR3 reads CASSPGQGGNTIYF. The CDR3 coding sequence is TGTGCCAGCAGCCCGGGACAGGGCGGAAACACCATATATTTT.

The genes are TRBV10-3 and TRBJ1-5; D remains ambiguous. The CDR3 length is 13 residues. Per germline, CDR1 ENHRY and CDR2 SYGVKD. Trimming shortened V by 7 bases and J by 0 bases, and 7 bases separated the two germline ends. For the CDR3, the DNA is TGTGCCATCACGCAGGCTAGCAATCAGCCCCAGCATTTT. This encodes CAITQASNQPQHF.

The rearrangement joins TRBV6-2 or TRBV6-3 to TRBJ1-1, with D tentatively TRBD1 (5 bases). CDR1 is MNHEY, CDR2 SVGEGT, per germline. V lost 6 bases to trimming and J lost 6 bases, with 23 bases between them. This CDR3 is built from 16 residues. CDR3 amino acids: CASSSWAIGALAEAFF. Here the CDR3 DNA reads TGTGCCAGCAGCTCCTGGGCGATAGGGGCCTTGGCTGAAGCTTTCTTT.

V gene TRBV5-6 combines with J gene TRBJ1-1; D not certain. The CDR3 contains 15 residues. The germline V gene has CDR1 SGHDT and CDR2 YYEEEE. Trimming cost V 4 bases and J 0 bases, with 13 bases left between them. This CDR3 reads CASSRGPTMNTEAFF. The CDR3 DNA sequence: TGTGCCAGCAGCCGAGGACCGACCATGAACACTGAAGCTTTCTTT.

Worth noting for this clone: The sample holds other DNA sequences that translate to the same CDR3. This rearrangement joins TRBV5-1 to TRBJ2-7; TRBD1 might be the D (5 bases). Trimming pared 0 bases from V and 0 bases from J, leaving 7 bases between. Looked up from germline, CDR1 is SGHRS and CDR2 is YFSETQ. CDR3 length: 14 residues. The CDR3 DNA is TGCGCCAGCAGCTTGGACAGGAGCTCCTACGAGCAGTACTTC. Translated, it gives CASSLDRSSYEQYF.

The chain links TRBV10-3 to TRBJ2-7; D remains ambiguous. V was pared by 10 bases and J by 6 bases, with 19 bases between. The germline gives CDR1 ENHRY, CDR2 SYGVKD. The CDR3 extends over 13 amino acids. As DNA, the CDR3 is TGTGCCACCGGAAGACCATCGAATAGCGAGCAGTACTTC. Translating gives CATGRPSNSEQYF.

This clone was picked up one time. The CDR3 sequence: CASSRDRKRNTIYF. The CDR3 DNA reads as TGTGCCAGCAGCCGGGACAGAAAAAGAAACACCATATATTTT. V gene TRBV3-1 (or the pseudogene TRBV3-2) combines with J gene TRBJ1-3, with TRBD1 matching over 7 bases. The CDR3 runs to 14 residues. V trimming: 4 bases; J trimming: 5 bases; junction bases outside the gene matches: 5. Per the germline V gene, CDR1 is LGHDT and CDR2 is YNNKEL (reference sequence).

The V call is TRBV18, the J call TRBJ1-5; TRBD1 agrees at 10 bases. V gave up 6 bases and J gave up 0 bases; unmatched junction bases: 8. CDR3 length equals 17 residues. Germline-derived CDR1 and CDR2 are KGHSH and LQKENI. CDR3 bases: TGTGCCAGCTCTCCGGGACAGGGGACCTATAGCAATCAGCCCCAGCATTTT. Encoded protein: CASSPGQGTYSNQPQHF.